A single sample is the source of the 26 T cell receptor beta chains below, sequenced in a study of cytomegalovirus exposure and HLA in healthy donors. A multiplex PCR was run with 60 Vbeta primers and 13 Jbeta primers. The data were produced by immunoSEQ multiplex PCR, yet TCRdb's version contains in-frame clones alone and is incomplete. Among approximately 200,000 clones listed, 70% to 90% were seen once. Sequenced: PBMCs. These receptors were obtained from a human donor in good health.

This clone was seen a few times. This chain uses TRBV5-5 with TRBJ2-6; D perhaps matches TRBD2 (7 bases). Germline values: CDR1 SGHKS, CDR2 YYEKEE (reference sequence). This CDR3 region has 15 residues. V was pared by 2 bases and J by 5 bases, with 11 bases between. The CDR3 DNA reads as TGTGCCAGCAGCTTTGGGGGGGGCAGGGCCAACGTCCTGACTTTC. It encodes CASSFGGGRANVLTF.

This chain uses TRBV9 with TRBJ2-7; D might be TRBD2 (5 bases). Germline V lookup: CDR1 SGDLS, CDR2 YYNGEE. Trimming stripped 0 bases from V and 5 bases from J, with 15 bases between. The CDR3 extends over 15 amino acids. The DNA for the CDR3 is TGTGCCAGCAGCGTAGACCCAGCGGCGACCAACGAGCAGTACTTC. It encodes CASSVDPAATNEQYF.

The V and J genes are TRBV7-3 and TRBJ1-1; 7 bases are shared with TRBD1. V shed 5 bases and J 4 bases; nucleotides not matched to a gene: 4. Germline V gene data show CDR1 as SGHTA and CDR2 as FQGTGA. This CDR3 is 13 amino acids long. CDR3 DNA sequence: TGTGCCAGCAGCCCGGGACAGAGCACTGAAGCTTTCTTT. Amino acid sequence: CASSPGQSTEAFF.

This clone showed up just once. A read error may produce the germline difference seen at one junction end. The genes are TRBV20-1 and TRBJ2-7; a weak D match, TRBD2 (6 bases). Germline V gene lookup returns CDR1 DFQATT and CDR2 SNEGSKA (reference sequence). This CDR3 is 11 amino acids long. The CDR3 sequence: CSARSRDLFHF. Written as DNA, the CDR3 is TGCAGTGCTAGGTCCCGGGACTTATTCCACTTC.

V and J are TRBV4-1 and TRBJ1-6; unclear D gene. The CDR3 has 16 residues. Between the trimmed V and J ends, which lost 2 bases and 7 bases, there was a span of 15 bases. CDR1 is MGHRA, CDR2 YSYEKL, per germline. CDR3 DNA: TGCGCCAGCAGCCAACCGGAGGGTTCATGGAATTCACCCCTCCACTTT. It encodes CASSQPEGSWNSPLHF.

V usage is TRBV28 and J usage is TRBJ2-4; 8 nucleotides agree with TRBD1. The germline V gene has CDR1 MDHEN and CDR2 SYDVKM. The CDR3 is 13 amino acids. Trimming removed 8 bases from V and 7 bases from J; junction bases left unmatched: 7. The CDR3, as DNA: TGTGCCAGCCGGGCGACAGGGGAGAACATTCAGTACTTC. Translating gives CASRATGENIQYF.

The CDR3 nucleotides are TGTGCCAGCAGTTCTAGCGGGACTAGCACAGATACGCAGTATTTT. Residues: CASSSSGTSTDTQYF. J is TRBJ2-3 and V is TRBV28; the match to TRBD2 covers 9 bases. The ends lost 4 bases at V and 0 bases at J; junction bases unmatched: 2. CDR3 size: 15 residues. The germline CDR1 and CDR2 sequences are MDHEN and SYDVKM.

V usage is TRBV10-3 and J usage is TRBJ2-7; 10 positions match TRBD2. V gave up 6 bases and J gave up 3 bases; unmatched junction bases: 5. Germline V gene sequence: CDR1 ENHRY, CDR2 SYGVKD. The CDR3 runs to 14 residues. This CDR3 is CAIRPGLASYEQYF. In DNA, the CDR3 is TGTGCCATCAGACCGGGACTAGCGAGCTACGAGCAGTACTTC.

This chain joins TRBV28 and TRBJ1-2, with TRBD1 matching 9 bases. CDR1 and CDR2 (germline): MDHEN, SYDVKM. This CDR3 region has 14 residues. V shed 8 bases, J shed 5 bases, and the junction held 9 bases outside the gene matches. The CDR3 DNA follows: TGTGCCAGCGCATCCGGGACAGGGATATATGGCTACACCTTC. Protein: CASASGTGIYGYTF.

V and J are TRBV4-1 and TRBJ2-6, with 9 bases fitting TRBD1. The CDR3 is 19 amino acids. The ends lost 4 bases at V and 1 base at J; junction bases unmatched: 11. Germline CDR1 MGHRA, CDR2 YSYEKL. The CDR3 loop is CASSRTPGQGSSGANVLTF. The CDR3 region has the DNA TGCGCCAGCAGCCGAACGCCGGGACAGGGATCTTCTGGGGCCAACGTCCTGACTTTC.

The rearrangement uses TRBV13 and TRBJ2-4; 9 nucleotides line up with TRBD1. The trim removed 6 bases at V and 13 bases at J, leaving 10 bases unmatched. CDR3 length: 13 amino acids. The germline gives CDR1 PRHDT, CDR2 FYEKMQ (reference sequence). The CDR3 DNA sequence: TGTGCCAGCAGGTTAAGACAGGGGGGCCCACAGTACTTC. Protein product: CASRLRQGGPQYF.

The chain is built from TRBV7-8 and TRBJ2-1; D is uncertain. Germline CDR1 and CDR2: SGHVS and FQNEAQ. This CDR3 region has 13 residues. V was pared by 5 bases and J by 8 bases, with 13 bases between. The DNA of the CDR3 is TGTGCCAGCAGCCAACGGGTCCCCCATGAGCAGTTCTTC. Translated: CASSQRVPHEQFF.

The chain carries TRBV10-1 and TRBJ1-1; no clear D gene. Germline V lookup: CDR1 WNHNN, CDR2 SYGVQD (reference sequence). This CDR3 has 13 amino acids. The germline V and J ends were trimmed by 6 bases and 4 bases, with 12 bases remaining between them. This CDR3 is CASSRGVFTEAFF. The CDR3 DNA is TGCGCCAGCAGCCGGGGTGTGTTCACTGAAGCTTTCTTT.

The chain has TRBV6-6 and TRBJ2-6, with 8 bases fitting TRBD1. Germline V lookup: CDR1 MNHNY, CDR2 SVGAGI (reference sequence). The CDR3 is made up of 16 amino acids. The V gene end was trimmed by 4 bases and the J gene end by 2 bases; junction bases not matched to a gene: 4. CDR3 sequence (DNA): TGTGCCAGCAGTTGGCCGACAGGGGCTGGGGCCAACGTCCTGACTTTC. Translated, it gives CASSWPTGAGANVLTF.

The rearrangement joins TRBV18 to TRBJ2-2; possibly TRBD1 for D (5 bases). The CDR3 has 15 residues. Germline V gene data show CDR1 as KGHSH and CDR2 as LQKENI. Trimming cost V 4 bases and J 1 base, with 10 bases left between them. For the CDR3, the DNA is TGTGCCAGCTCACTCCAGCAGGGGAACACCGGGGAGCTGTTTTTT. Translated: CASSLQQGNTGELFF.

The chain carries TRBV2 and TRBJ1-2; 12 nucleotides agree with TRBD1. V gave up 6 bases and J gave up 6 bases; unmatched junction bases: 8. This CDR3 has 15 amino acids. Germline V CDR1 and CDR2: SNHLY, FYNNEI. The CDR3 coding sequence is TGTGCCAGCAGGGGGACAGGGGGCGGTTTTAATGGCTACACCTTC. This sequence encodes CASRGTGGGFNGYTF.

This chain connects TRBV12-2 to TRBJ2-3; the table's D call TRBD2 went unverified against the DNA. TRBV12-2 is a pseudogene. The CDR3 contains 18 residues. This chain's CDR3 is CASRPPPGNPFGTDTQYF. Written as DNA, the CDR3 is TGTGCAAGTCGCCCACCCCCGGGAAATCCTTTTGGGACAGATACGCAGTATTTT.

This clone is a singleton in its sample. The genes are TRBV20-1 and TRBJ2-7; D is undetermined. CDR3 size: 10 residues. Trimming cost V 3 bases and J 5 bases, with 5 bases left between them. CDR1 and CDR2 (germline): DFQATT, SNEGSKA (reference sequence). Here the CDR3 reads CSASENEQYF. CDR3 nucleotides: TGCAGTGCTAGCGAGAACGAGCAGTACTTC.

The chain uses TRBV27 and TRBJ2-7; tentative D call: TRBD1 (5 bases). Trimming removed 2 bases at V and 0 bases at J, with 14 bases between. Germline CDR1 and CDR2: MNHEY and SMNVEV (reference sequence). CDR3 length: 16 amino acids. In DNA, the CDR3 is TGTGCCAGCAGTTTAGATGTCAGGGCTTACTCCTACGAGCAGTACTTC. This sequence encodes CASSLDVRAYSYEQYF.

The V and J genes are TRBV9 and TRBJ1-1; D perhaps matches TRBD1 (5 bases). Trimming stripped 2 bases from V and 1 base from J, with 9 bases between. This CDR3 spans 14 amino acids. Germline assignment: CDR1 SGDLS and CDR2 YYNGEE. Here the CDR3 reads CASSVSDRNTEAFF. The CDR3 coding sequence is TGTGCCAGCAGCGTGAGTGACAGGAACACTGAAGCTTTCTTT.

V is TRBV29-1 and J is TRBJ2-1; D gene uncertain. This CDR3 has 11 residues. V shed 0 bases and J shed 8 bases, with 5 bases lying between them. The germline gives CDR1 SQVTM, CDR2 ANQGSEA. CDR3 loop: CSVEDPYEQFF. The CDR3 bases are TGCAGCGTTGAAGATCCTTATGAGCAGTTCTTC.

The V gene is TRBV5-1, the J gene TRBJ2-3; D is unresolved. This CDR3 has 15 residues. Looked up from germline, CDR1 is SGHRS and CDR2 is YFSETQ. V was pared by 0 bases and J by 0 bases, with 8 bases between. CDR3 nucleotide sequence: TGCGCCAGCAGCTTGGCTACCATTAGCACAGATACGCAGTATTTT. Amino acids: CASSLATISTDTQYF.

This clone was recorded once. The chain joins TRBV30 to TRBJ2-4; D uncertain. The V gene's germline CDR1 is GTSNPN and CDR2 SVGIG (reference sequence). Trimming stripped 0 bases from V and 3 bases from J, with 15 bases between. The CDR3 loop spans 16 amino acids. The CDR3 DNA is TGTGCCTGGAGTGTACTGAAGAAGAACCACAAAAACATTCAGTACTTC. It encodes CAWSVLKKNHKNIQYF. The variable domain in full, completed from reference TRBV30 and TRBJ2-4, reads SQTIHQWPATLVQPVGSPLSLECTVEGTSNPNLYWYRQAAGRGLQLLFYSVGIGQISSEVPQNLSASRPQDRQFILSSKKLLLSDSGFYLCAWSVLKKNHKNIQYFGAGTRLSVL.

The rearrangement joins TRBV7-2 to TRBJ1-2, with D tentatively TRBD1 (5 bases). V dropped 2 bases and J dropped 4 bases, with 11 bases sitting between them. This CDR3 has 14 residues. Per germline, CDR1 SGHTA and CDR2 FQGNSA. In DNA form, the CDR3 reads TGTGCCAGCAGCTTATCCGGGACTAGCTATGGCTACACCTTC. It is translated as CASSLSGTSYGYTF.

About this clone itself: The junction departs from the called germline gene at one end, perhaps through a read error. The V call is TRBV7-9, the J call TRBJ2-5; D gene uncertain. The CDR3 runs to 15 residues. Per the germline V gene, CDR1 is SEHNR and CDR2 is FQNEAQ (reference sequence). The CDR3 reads CSSSLRGSDQETQYF. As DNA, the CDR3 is TGTTCCAGCTCCCTCCGCGGCTCAGATCAAGAGACCCAGTACTTC. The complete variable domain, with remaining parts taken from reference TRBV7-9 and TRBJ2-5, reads DTGVSQNPRHKITKRGQNVTFRCDPISEHNRLYWYRQTLGQGPEFLTYFQNEAQLEKSRLLSDRFSAERPKGSFSTLEIQRTEQGDSAMYLCSSSLRGSDQETQYFGPGTRLLVL.

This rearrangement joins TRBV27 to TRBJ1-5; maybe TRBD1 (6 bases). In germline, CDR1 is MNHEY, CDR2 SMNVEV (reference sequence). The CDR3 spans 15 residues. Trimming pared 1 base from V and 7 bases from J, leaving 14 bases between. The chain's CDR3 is CASSLLSRGDQPQHF. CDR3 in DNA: TGTGCCAGCAGTTTATTAAGCAGGGGAGACCAGCCCCAGCATTTT.